The 9 T cell receptor beta chains below all came from one sample that was sequenced in a study of shared clonotypes between healthy human individuals. TCRdb keeps only in-frame clones here, not all; method: immunoSEQ multiplex PCR. The sample consists of about 1.4 million clones, roughly 96% of them appearing once. Sequenced sample: naive CD4+ T cells sorted from blood. The subset: CD45RA+ positively selected. The source of these receptors is a young man in good health.

The chain carries TRBV15 and TRBJ2-2; D unclear. The CDR3 loop spans 12 amino acids. The germline gives CDR1 LNHNV, CDR2 YYDKDF (reference sequence). V was cut by 4 bases and J by 3 bases, with 3 bases left in between. In DNA, the CDR3 is TGTGCCACCAGCATCTACACCGGGGAGCTGTTTTTT. It encodes CATSIYTGELFF.

V and J are TRBV7-3 and TRBJ1-2; D gene uncertain. Germline assignment: CDR1 SGHTA and CDR2 FQGTGA. V was shortened by 0 bases and J by 2 bases, with 13 bases between the two germline ends. This CDR3 is built from 16 residues. CDR3 in DNA: TGTGCCAGCAGCTTAACAACCTTGTCGCAGAACTATGGCTACACCTTC. Encoded protein: CASSLTTLSQNYGYTF. The full variable domain, rest sourced from reference TRBV7-3 and TRBJ1-2, is GAGVSQTPSNKVTEKGKYVELRCDPISGHTALYWYRQSLGQGPEFLIYFQGTGAADDSGLPNDRFFAVRPEGSVSTLKIQRTERGDSAVYLCASSLTTLSQNYGYTFGSGTRLTVV.

The V call is TRBV2, the J call TRBJ1-2, with no clear D. The CDR3 is 13 amino acids. The V gene's germline CDR1 is SNHLY and CDR2 FYNNEI. Trimming took off 3 bases at V and 0 bases at J, with 5 bases between the two ends. The CDR3 DNA sequence: TGTGCCAGCAGTGAGGTAGCTAACTATGGCTACACCTTC. Amino acids: CASSEVANYGYTF.

The genes are TRBV10-1 and TRBJ2-3; D perhaps matches TRBD2 (5 bases). Trimming removed 0 bases at V and 3 bases at J, with 13 bases between. CDR3 length: 16 amino acids. Germline assignment: CDR1 WNHNN and CDR2 SYGVQD (reference sequence). The CDR3 sequence: CASSESRLGETDTQYF. The CDR3 coding sequence is TGCGCCAGCAGTGAGTCGAGGCTGGGAGAAACAGATACGCAGTATTTT.

The CDR3 loop is CASSKRTETFF. CDR3 sequence (DNA): TGTGCCAGCAGTAAACGGACAGAAACCTTTTTT. This chain links TRBV25-1 with TRBJ1-4, with a possible D match to TRBD1 (6 bases). This CDR3 has 11 residues. Trimming took 5 bases from V and 17 from J, leaving 15 bases between them. Germline V gives CDR1 MGHDK, CDR2 SYGVNS.

This sequence joins TRBV28 and TRBJ1-5; no clear D. This CDR3 spans 15 amino acids. V dropped 5 bases and J dropped 7 bases, with 18 bases sitting between them. Germline CDR1 MDHEN, CDR2 SYDVKM. CDR3 in DNA: TGTGCCAGCAGTCCGCGGACTGGCGCCTGGCAGCCCCAGCATTTT. Its protein product is CASSPRTGAWQPQHF.

This chain joins TRBV28 and TRBJ2-1; 8 positions match TRBD2. Germline CDR1 reads MDHEN; CDR2 reads SYDVKM. V gave up 5 bases and J gave up 0 bases; unmatched junction bases: 12. The CDR3 extends over 18 amino acids. CDR3 loop: CASSGATGGRSSYNEQFF. The DNA of the CDR3 is TGTGCCAGCAGTGGTGCTACGGGAGGGCGTAGCTCCTACAATGAGCAGTTCTTC.

This rearrangement joins TRBV7-9 to TRBJ2-5, with a weak D call TRBD2 (5 bases). Germline V lookup: CDR1 SEHNR, CDR2 FQNEAQ (reference sequence). V was cut by 3 bases and J by 5 bases, with 13 bases left in between. CDR3 length: 14 residues. In DNA form, the CDR3 reads TGTGCCAGCAGCTTGCTAGCTCCGGGGGAGACCCAGTACTTC. Its protein is CASSLLAPGETQYF. Full variable domain (rest looked up from reference TRBV7-9 and TRBJ2-5): DTGVSQNPRHKITKRGQNVTFRCDPISEHNRLYWYRQTLGQGPEFLTYFQNEAQLEKSRLLSDRFSAERPKGSFSTLEIQRTEQGDSAMYLCASSLLAPGETQYFGPGTRLLVL.

The count of this clone is one. The chain links TRBV7-9 to TRBJ2-2; D remains ambiguous. CDR3 length: 14 residues. Germline loops: CDR1 SEHNR, CDR2 FQNEAQ (reference sequence). The V and J ends lost 0 bases and 1 base respectively, with 3 bases between them. The CDR3 loop is CASSLAWNTGELFF. Here the CDR3 DNA reads TGTGCCAGCAGCTTAGCATGGAACACCGGGGAGCTGTTTTTT.